This TCR beta chain was sequenced in a study of OX40 agonist ivuxolimab in advanced cancers. Study-wide background: Patients with hepatocellular carcinoma, melanoma, renal cell or head and neck cancer made up the dose-escalation patients. General study points: In CD8+ T cells, expanded clones were on average more numerous than in CD4+.

Generated by immunoSEQ multiplex PCR, the TCRdb table keeps only in-frame clones and is missing some. The sample yields 76,000 or so clones, about 82% seen once. Turning to this clone: What it binds is not known.

CDR3 length equals 16 residues. V lost 6 bases to trimming and J lost 5 bases; unmatched junction nucleotides: 14. Germline assignment: CDR1 SQVTM and CDR2 ANQGSEA. The chain joins TRBV29-1 to TRBJ2-5; TRBD1 matches at 11 bases. This receptor was identified in an adult with an advanced solid tumor such as melanoma, head and neck, liver or kidney cancer. Sequencing used CD4+ or CD8+ T cells sorted from blood, obtained in a trial of the OX40 agonist ivuxolimab. The CDR3 DNA sequence: TGCAGCGTAGCAACCGGACAGGGGGCAGTAGCCGAGACCCAGTACTTC. Residues: CSVATGQGAVAETQYF.